This T cell receptor beta chain emerged from a study of shared clonotypes between healthy human individuals. About the research overall: Per donor, three plates held CD4 naive cells, three held CD4 memory, two held CD8 naive and one held CD8 memory.

The ends were cut back, 0 bases at V and 6 bases at J, with 13 bases in the middle. CDR3 length: 14 amino acids. Germline values: CDR1 SGDLS, CDR2 YYNGEE. Genomic DNA of each subset was evenly split across several immunoSEQ plates. Per the original methods: Junction-only sequences without quality scores were provided by ImmunoSEQ, so filtering was different. Repertoires were generated with immunoSEQ multiplex PCR, while TCRdb's copy carries only in-frame clones and drops some. V, J and clone size are taken as reported in that table, and D and trimming were inferred from the DNA itself. The sample has 2 million to 2.5 million clones; over 85% are singletons. Naive-designated CD8 cells lacked CD45RO, were positively enriched for CCR7, and omitted terminally differentiated effector memory CD45RA+ cells.

The TCR comes from a man aged 18 to 29 in good health. V usage is TRBV9 and J usage is TRBJ2-7, with D perhaps matching TRBD1 or TRBD2 (6 bases each). The sequenced sample consisted of naive CD8+ T cells sorted from blood. The CDR3 nucleotides are TGTGCCAGCAGCGTAGGATCGGGGGCAGGCGAGCAGTACTTC. Translating gives CASSVGSGAGEQYF.